This entry lists 10 T cell receptor beta chains sequenced from one sample in a study of cytomegalovirus exposure and HLA in healthy donors. Primers included in the PCR were 60 Vbeta and 13 Jbeta primers. Assay used: immunoSEQ multiplex PCR; TCRdb lists only in-frame clones, some missing. This specimen shows 100,000 to 150,000 clones; the ten leading clones hold 1.5% to 2%. Sequenced material: PBMCs. The receptors shown here come from a man aged 18 to 29 in good health and CMV-seronegative.

The rearrangement uses TRBV12-1 and TRBJ2-1; the D call of TRBD2 is as the table states it, not checked on the DNA. TRBV12-1 is a listed pseudogene. The CDR3 runs to 15 residues. Written as DNA, the CDR3 is TGTGCCAGCAGCTTTGTCCGGAGCTCCTACAATGAGCAGTTCTTC. Residues: CASSFVRSSYNEQFF.

V is TRBV29-1 and J is TRBJ1-4, with D possibly matching TRBD1 (5 bases). The ends were cut back, 3 bases at V and 8 bases at J, with 7 bases in the middle. CDR1 and CDR2 from the germline V gene are SQVTM and ANQGSEA. The CDR3 extends over 11 amino acids. The CDR3 sequence is CSVEQGEKLFF. In DNA form, the CDR3 reads TGCAGCGTTGAGCAGGGCGAAAAACTGTTTTTT.

This chain uses TRBV5-1 with TRBJ2-7; D uncertain. This CDR3 is 11 amino acids long. Germline CDR1 is SGHRS and CDR2 is YFSETQ. V lost 4 bases to trimming and J lost 5 bases, with 7 bases between them. The CDR3 nucleotides read TGCGCCAGCAGCACTACTGACGAGCAGTACTTC. As protein: CASSTTDEQYF.

V gene TRBV27 combines with J gene TRBJ2-1; 8 nucleotides match TRBD1. Germline CDR1 MNHEY, CDR2 SMNVEV (reference sequence). The CDR3 totals 15 residues. V trimming: 5 bases; J trimming: 5 bases; junction bases outside the gene matches: 8. CDR3 amino acids: CASSKQGAYNNEQFF. DNA of the CDR3: TGTGCCAGCAGTAAGCAGGGGGCATATAACAATGAGCAGTTCTTC.

This rearrangement joins TRBV28 to TRBJ1-2; the match to TRBD1 covers 8 bases. The J segment lost 6 bases and the V segment lost 4 bases, leaving 13 bases of the junction unmatched. From germline, CDR1 is MDHEN and CDR2 SYDVKM. This CDR3 comprises 16 residues. The CDR3: CASSYQGARVVNGYTF. The CDR3 coding sequence is TGTGCCAGCAGTTATCAGGGGGCGAGGGTTGTGAATGGCTACACCTTC.

The chain has TRBV6-5 and TRBJ2-7; D call uncertain. Germline V gives CDR1 MNHEY, CDR2 SVGAGI. The V end was cut by 4 bases, the J end by 3 bases, with 10 bases between. CDR3 size: 13 residues. As DNA, the CDR3 is TGTGCCAGCAGTTCAAGACGGGTCTACGAGCAGTACTTC. Translating it yields CASSSRRVYEQYF.

The rearrangement links TRBV29-1 to TRBJ1-2, with D uncertain. Trimming removed 2 bases from V and 3 bases from J, with 19 bases in between. This CDR3 has 16 residues. From germline, CDR1 is SQVTM and CDR2 ANQGSEA. The CDR3, as DNA: TGCAGCGTTGAATGTGTCCGGCCACTCCGGGACTATGGCTACACCTTC. It encodes CSVECVRPLRDYGYTF.

About this clone itself: A junction end diverges from the germline sequence, so it may reflect a read error. The rearrangement links TRBV7-9 to TRBJ2-7, with D possibly matching TRBD1 (6 bases). The CDR3 has 15 amino acids. Germline V lookup: CDR1 SEHNR, CDR2 FQNEAQ (reference sequence). The chain's CDR3 is CASGLAPLQGHEQYF. The DNA for the CDR3 is TGTGCCAGCGGCTTAGCCCCCTTACAGGGCCACGAGCAGTACTTC.

Points on this clone: Within the sample, other DNA sequences also encode this same CDR3. The chain uses TRBV29-1 and TRBJ2-5; maybe TRBD1 (5 bases). Trimming took 4 bases from V and 0 from J, leaving 6 bases between them. The germline gives CDR1 SQVTM, CDR2 ANQGSEA. CDR3 size: 12 residues. CDR3 amino acids: CSVGQNQETQYF. The CDR3 nucleotides are TGCAGCGTTGGACAGAACCAAGAGACCCAGTACTTC.

This rearrangement joins TRBV6-1 to TRBJ2-1; 12 bases line up with TRBD2. The CDR3 length is 15 residues. Unmatched junction bases numbered 8, after V lost 8 bases and J lost 6 bases. The germline CDR1 and CDR2 sequences are MNHNS and SASEGT. This chain's CDR3 is CASAPGTSGSNEQFF. In DNA, the CDR3 is TGTGCCAGCGCCCCCGGGACTAGCGGGTCCAATGAGCAGTTCTTC.